This T cell receptor beta chain emerged from a study of shared clonotypes between healthy human individuals. Germline CDR1 reads SGHRS; CDR2 reads YFSETQ. V lost 3 bases to trimming and J lost 2 bases; unmatched junction nucleotides: 8. The CDR3 runs 16 residues. It was across several immunoSEQ plates that each subset's genomic DNA was evenly split. Here immunoSEQ multiplex PCR was the method, and the copy in TCRdb shows in-frame clones only, minus some. The sample has approximately 1,500,000 clones, around 97% seen once; the top ten hold over 1%. Donors had no recently reported acute infections or vaccinations and were HIV-negative. A CD45RA-negative memory subset and a CD45RA+ naive subset were separated from the CD4+ cells. This clone showed up just once.

The rearrangement links TRBV5-1 to TRBJ2-3; 8 bases are a match to TRBD1. Sequenced sample: naive CD4+ T cells sorted from blood. Subset indicated: CD45RA+ positively selected. This clonotype originated in a man aged 25 to 40 in good health. In DNA form, the CDR3 reads TGCGCCAGCAGCTACGGTCGGGACAGGTACACAGATACGCAGTATTTT. Its protein is CASSYGRDRYTDTQYF.